This T cell receptor beta chain derives from a study of pediatric ulcerative colitis. The study, taken as a whole, reports: All ulcerative colitis patients, but no controls, carried a couple of rectal clonotypes. Blood-rectal clonal overlap within each person was significantly higher in ulcerative colitis patients than controls.

Trimming cost V 3 bases and J 8 bases, with 23 bases left between them. CDR1 and CDR2 (germline): SGHRS, YFSETQ. CDR3 size: 16 residues. Comment on this clone: As yet, its antigen is unknown.

The method was immunoSEQ multiplex PCR; TCRdb's version includes in-frame clones alone and lacks a portion of them. Here the sample spans 55,000 to 65,000 clones, 77% being singletons. The specimen was blood. The chain has TRBV5-1 and TRBJ1-2; D possibly corresponds to TRBD1 (6 bases). The receptor was derived from a boy between 10 and 17 years old with moderate ulcerative colitis. CDR3 residues: CASSSSRSAGAGGYTF. For the CDR3, the DNA is TGCGCCAGCAGCTCCTCCCGGAGTGCAGGGGCGGGAGGCTACACCTTC.